These 17 T cell receptor beta chains share one sample of origin, sequenced in a study of T cells in Graves' hyperthyroidism and ophthalmopathy. RNA transcripts yielded amplified TCR beta CDR3 regions. In the first-round RT-PCR of the TCR CDR3, the HTBI primer set was used. TCRdb reanalysed the multiplex PCR reads using MiXCR and keeps one entry per CDR3 protein. The table lists about 290,000 distinct CDR3 sequences, roughly 15% of them singletons. Sequenced input: blood. These TCRs come from a woman aged 40-49 years with Graves' hyperthyroidism.

In this sample, this clonotype turned up a few times. The gene calls are TRBV7-6 and TRBJ2-1, with a possible D match to TRBD2 (5 bases). This CDR3 has 15 amino acids. Trimming removed 7 bases from V and 0 bases from J, with 13 bases in between. Germline CDR1 is SGHVS and CDR2 is FNYEAQ. In DNA, the CDR3 is TGTGCCAGCACGTGGACTCCTAGCTCCTACAATGAGCAGTTCTTC. As protein: CASTWTPSSYNEQFF.

As regards this clonotype: A much larger clone differs by one base, so this may be a read error. The V gene is TRBV28, the J gene TRBJ2-7; D gene unclear. The ends were cut back, 5 bases at V and 5 bases at J, with 22 bases in the middle. The germline CDR1 and CDR2 sequences are MDHEN and SYDVKM. There are 16 residues in the CDR3. CDR3 bases: TGTGCCAGCAGTCCCCCCTCTTGGTGGTTTAAGAACGAGCAGTACTTC. Translated, it gives CASSPPSWWFKNEQYF.

This clonotype came up many times. The chain couples TRBV10-3 to TRBJ1-1, with D unclear. The CDR3 totals 14 residues. Germline-derived CDR1 and CDR2 are ENHRY and SYGVKD. The V end was cut by 6 bases, the J end by 0 bases, with 11 bases between. CDR3 loop: CAISEVGMNTEAFF. The CDR3 DNA reads TGTGCCATCAGCGAAGTTGGAATGAACACTGAAGCTTTCTTT.

V and J are TRBV11-2 and TRBJ2-2, with 7 bases that match TRBD2. Germline CDR1 reads SGHAT; CDR2 reads FQNNGV. This CDR3 contains 16 residues. J gave up 1 base and V 7 bases, and 9 bases lay outside the gene matches. CDR3 nucleotides: TGTGCCAGCACCCCCCTCAGCGGGATGAACACCGGGGAGCTGTTTTTT. Residues: CASTPLSGMNTGELFF. Supplemented by reference TRBV11-2 and TRBJ2-2, the full variable domain reads EAGVAQSPRYKIIEKRQSVAFWCNPISGHATLYWYQQILGQGPKLLIQFQNNGVVDDSQLPKDRFSAERLKGVDSTLKIQPAKLEDSAVYLCASTPLSGMNTGELFFGEGSRLTVL.

This clonotype was recorded many times. The V gene is TRBV7-8, the J gene TRBJ1-4, with a possible D match to TRBD1 (6 bases). Trimming cost V 5 bases and J 6 bases, with 19 bases left between them. Germline V gene sequence: CDR1 SGHVS, CDR2 FQNEAQ. This CDR3 has 16 residues. In DNA, the CDR3 is TGTGCCAGCAGCAAAAGCCTCGGACAGACTTATGAAAAACTGTTTTTT. This codes for CASSKSLGQTYEKLFF.

The chain employs TRBV7-3 and TRBJ2-7; a weak D match, TRBD2 (5 bases). Germline V CDR1 and CDR2: SGHTA, FQGTGA. Trimming pared 2 bases from V and 4 bases from J, leaving 15 bases between. The CDR3 extends over 15 amino acids. CDR3 DNA sequence: TGTGCCAGCAGCTTAGGTTTGGAGCGAGGGTACGAGCAGTACTTC. Encoded protein: CASSLGLERGYEQYF.

This clonotype was seen ten or more times. This chain connects TRBV28 to TRBJ2-3; D might be TRBD2 (6 bases). Germline V gives CDR1 MDHEN, CDR2 SYDVKM. This CDR3 comprises 16 residues. V was cut by 2 bases and J by 3 bases, with 15 bases left in between. The DNA for the CDR3 is TGTGCCAGCAGTTTAGTCGGCGGGGCCGGGACAGATACGCAGTATTTT. Translation gives CASSLVGGAGTDTQYF.

V gene TRBV20-1 combines with J gene TRBJ2-7; TRBD1 agrees at 9 bases. This CDR3 has 13 amino acids. The trim removed 6 bases at V and 4 bases at J, leaving 7 bases unmatched. Germline CDR1 reads DFQATT; CDR2 reads SNEGSKA (reference sequence). In nucleotides, the CDR3 is TGCAGTGCAACGACAGGGGGAAGATACGAGCAGTACTTC. It encodes CSATTGGRYEQYF.

Many counts were recorded for this clonotype. V and J are TRBV2 and TRBJ2-7, with unresolved D. The CDR3 totals 13 residues. Trimming removed 4 bases at V and 2 bases at J, with 9 bases between. The germline gives CDR1 SNHLY, CDR2 FYNNEI. In nucleotides, the CDR3 is TGTGCCAGCAGTGTCGGTCACGCCTACGAGCAGTACTTC. This encodes CASSVGHAYEQYF.

The chain joins TRBV6-1 to TRBJ1-6; maybe TRBD1 (5 bases). Per the germline V gene, CDR1 is MNHNS and CDR2 is SASEGT. The length of the CDR3 is 14 residues. CDR3 protein: CAIRGGTDNSPLHF. The CDR3 DNA reads TGTGCTATACGGGGGGGGACGGATAATTCACCCCTCCACTTT.

This clonotype was seen at least ten times. The V gene is TRBV20-1, the J gene TRBJ1-6, with 8 nucleotides matching TRBD1. Per germline, CDR1 DFQATT and CDR2 SNEGSKA (reference sequence). The CDR3 contains 14 residues. The V gene end was trimmed by 6 bases and the J gene end by 9 bases; junction bases not matched to a gene: 10. The CDR3 spells CSAGQGKGASPLHF. The DNA for the CDR3 is TGCAGTGCCGGACAGGGAAAAGGGGCTTCACCCCTCCACTTT.

About this clonotype: This may come from a read error, since a much larger clone is one base off. The V gene is TRBV6-1, the J gene TRBJ1-1, with 7 bases matching TRBD1. Per the germline V gene, CDR1 is MNHNS and CDR2 is SASEGT. This CDR3 has 14 amino acids. CDR3 sequence reads: CASIPGGRGTESFF. Written as DNA, the CDR3 is TGTGCCAGCATCCCAGGGGGTAGGGGCACTGAATCTTTCTTT.

This clonotype was seen many times. The rearrangement joins TRBV20-1 to TRBJ2-7; 10 bases agree with TRBD2. CDR1 is DFQATT and CDR2 is SNEGSKA in the germline V gene (reference sequence). V lost 3 bases and J lost 7; bases outside the gene matches: 12. CDR3 length: 15 residues. CDR3 nucleotide sequence: TGCAGTGCTAGCCAGCTAGCGGGAGCCCTCTGGGAGCAGTACTTC. Amino acids: CSASQLAGALWEQYF.

This clonotype occurred once. At one end the junction does not follow the germline gene, possibly because of a read error. V is TRBV11-1 and J is TRBJ2-1; no firm D call. The germline V gene has CDR1 SGHAT and CDR2 FQDESV (reference sequence). CDR3 length: 15 residues. The CDR3 sequence is CAGSPDMSSYNEQFF. The CDR3 DNA sequence: TGTGCCGGCAGCCCAGACATGAGCTCCTACAATGAGCAGTTCTTC.

This clonotype was picked up a small number of times. This sequence joins TRBV30 and TRBJ1-4, with D maybe TRBD1 (6 bases). In germline, CDR1 is GTSNPN, CDR2 SVGIG (reference sequence). The CDR3 covers 14 residues. Trimming took 2 bases from V and 6 from J, leaving 13 bases between them. This chain's CDR3 is CAWSRPPGDEKLFF. For the CDR3, the DNA is TGTGCCTGGAGTAGACCCCCAGGGGATGAAAAACTGTTTTTT.

This clonotype turned up a few times. The chain combines TRBV14 with TRBJ2-1, with 10 bases that match TRBD1. The CDR3 has 14 residues. Looked up from germline, CDR1 is SGHDN and CDR2 is FVKESK. V lost 6 bases, J lost 8 bases, and 7 bases stayed unmatched. CDR3: CASRSGTGAHEQFF. The CDR3 coding sequence is TGTGCCAGCAGGTCCGGGACAGGGGCGCATGAGCAGTTCTTC.

This clonotype was recorded at least ten times. J is TRBJ2-5 and V is TRBV7-9; a weak D match, TRBD2 (5 bases). Germline CDR1 reads SEHNR; CDR2 reads FQNEAQ (reference sequence). V was trimmed by 1 base and J by 5 bases, leaving 17 bases between them. This CDR3 spans 16 amino acids. For the CDR3, the DNA is TGTGCCAGCAGCTTAGGAACCCGGGGAGAAAGTGAGACCCAGTACTTC. It codes for CASSLGTRGESETQYF.